This TCR beta chain was sequenced in a study of regulatory T cells in long-lasting Graves disease. Study as a whole: Antithyroid drugs had been taken under 3 months by newly diagnosed Graves' patients.

Sequencing libraries for TCR beta were prepared with iRepertoire HTBI primers and Arm-PCR of CDR3 regions. Via MiXCR, TCRdb re-called the multiplex PCR reads, giving one row per CDR3 protein. The data hold some 450,000 distinct CDR3 sequences, with about a sixth observed a single time. This clonotype occurred many times. Its antigen remains unidentified. General observations from the study: TRBV28 was favored in persistent disease, as were TRBJ1-2 and TRBJ2-5.

Germline lookup yields CDR1 LGHNT and CDR2 FRNRAP. This CDR3 region has 11 residues. Trimming stripped 3 bases from V and 11 bases from J, with 10 bases between. Time point described: newly diagnosed GD, antithyroid drugs for less than 3 months. From PBMCs, RNA was extracted and then used to make the TCR library. The data also belong to a second study, concerning T cells in Graves' hyperthyroidism and ophthalmopathy. That report notes: With the HTBI primer set, the TCR CDR3 went through a first round of RT-PCR.

This TCR was sampled from a woman aged 30 to 39 with Graves disease. The genes are TRBV12-5 and TRBJ1-1, with D possibly being TRBD1 (5 bases). Sequenced material: peripheral blood mononuclear cells (PBMCs), taken at new diagnosis, from a patient treated with antithyroid drugs. CDR3 sequence: CASGLDSRAFF. In DNA, the CDR3 is TGTGCTAGTGGTTTAGACAGCCGGGCTTTCTTT.